Each of the 26 T cell receptor beta chains below was sequenced from the same sample in a study of shared clonotypes between healthy human individuals. Generated by immunoSEQ multiplex PCR, the TCRdb table keeps only in-frame clones and is missing some. The sample carries roughly 96,000 clones, about 45% recorded once. Sequenced material: PBMCs. These receptors were obtained from a woman in her forties in good health. Some clones in this sample may be carry-over from other donors' samples.

This clone was picked up many times. The V call is TRBV30, the J call TRBJ2-3, with 9 bases aligning to TRBD1. The trim removed 0 bases at V and 2 bases at J, leaving 3 bases unmatched. Germline CDR1 is GTSNPN and CDR2 is SVGIG (reference sequence). The CDR3 totals 15 residues. CDR3 bases: TGTGCCTGGAGTGTAGGGGACAGGGACACAGATACGCAGTATTTT. Translating gives CAWSVGDRDTDTQYF.

This clone was counted at least ten times. This chain connects TRBV28 to TRBJ2-4; 8 nucleotides match TRBD1. Germline CDR1 and CDR2: MDHEN and SYDVKM. J gave up 5 bases and V 4 bases, and 7 bases lay outside the gene matches. The CDR3 has 15 amino acids. The CDR3 nucleotides are TGTGCCAGCAGTTCCTCGGGGACAGGAGAAAACATTCAGTACTTC. It specifies CASSSSGTGENIQYF.

This clone has a count of ten or more. V usage is TRBV27 and J usage is TRBJ2-6; weak D call: TRBD2 (5 bases). Trimming cost V 6 bases and J 1 base, with 10 bases left between them. Germline CDR1 MNHEY, CDR2 SMNVEV (reference sequence). This CDR3 has 15 amino acids. The CDR3: CASRRPGSGANVLTF. The CDR3 DNA reads TGTGCCAGCAGACGCCCGGGGTCTGGGGCCAACGTCCTGACTTTC.

This clone came up a few times. The rearrangement joins TRBV2 to TRBJ1-5; D perhaps matches TRBD1 (6 bases). Germline CDR1 SNHLY, CDR2 FYNNEI. The CDR3 is made up of 13 amino acids. V was clipped by 4 bases and J by 4 bases, with 8 bases between them. The CDR3 bases are TGTGCCAGCAGTGGAAGGGGGAATCAGCCCCAGCATTTT. Translating it yields CASSGRGNQPQHF.

The genes are TRBV5-6 and TRBJ2-5, with 7 positions matching TRBD2. This CDR3 spans 13 amino acids. The V gene end was trimmed by 3 bases and the J gene end by 5 bases; junction bases not matched to a gene: 4. The germline CDR1 and CDR2 sequences are SGHDT and YYEEEE. The CDR3 loop reads CASSSGTTETQYF. For the CDR3, the DNA is TGTGCCAGCAGCTCCGGGACTACTGAGACCCAGTACTTC.

This chain connects TRBV7-9 to TRBJ1-5, with no clear D. The CDR3 totals 13 residues. CDR1 and CDR2 from the germline V gene are SEHNR and FQNEAQ (reference sequence). V lost 3 bases and J 5 bases, leaving 8 bases between the germline ends. The CDR3 DNA sequence: TGTGCCAGCAGCTTGACGGGCTATCAGCCCCAGCATTTT. Amino acid sequence: CASSLTGYQPQHF.

This chain uses TRBV7-7 with TRBJ2-5; a weak D match, TRBD2 (6 bases). This CDR3 comprises 12 residues. Germline CDR1 reads SSHAT; CDR2 reads FNYEAQ (reference sequence). V dropped 5 bases and J dropped 4 bases, with 8 bases sitting between them. This chain's CDR3 is CASSPAGETQYF. The CDR3, as DNA: TGTGCCAGCAGCCCAGCGGGAGAGACCCAGTACTTC.

This clone was seen repeatedly, ten times or more. Here the CDR3 DNA reads TGTGCCAGCAGCTTAGAGGCGGGTAGCGGTGAGCAGTTCTTC. The encoded protein is CASSLEAGSGEQFF. V is TRBV11-3 and J is TRBJ2-1, with a possible D match to TRBD2 (6 bases). Germline CDR1 reads SGHNT; CDR2 reads YENEEA. V lost 0 bases and J 9 bases, leaving 12 bases between the germline ends. This CDR3 spans 14 amino acids.

Remarks on this clone: A far larger clone is a single base away, which makes a read error likely. The chain joins TRBV7-2 to TRBJ2-3; possibly TRBD1 for D (5 bases). CDR1 and CDR2 (germline): SGHTA, FQGNSA. The CDR3 is made up of 14 amino acids. The CDR3 here is CAGSLDRFTDTQYF. The CDR3, as DNA: TGTGCCGGCAGCTTAGACAGATTCACAGATACGCAGTATTTT.

This clone was counted ten times or more. The chain is built from TRBV30 and TRBJ2-1; the match to TRBD2 covers 11 bases. The CDR3 loop spans 16 amino acids. In germline, CDR1 is GTSNPN, CDR2 SVGIG (reference sequence). Trimming at V came to 2 bases and at J to 3 bases, leaving 6 bases not matched to a gene. CDR3: CAWSRIAGGGYNEQFF. CDR3 in DNA: TGTGCCTGGAGTCGGATAGCGGGAGGGGGCTACAATGAGCAGTTCTTC.

Notes on this clone: With a far larger clone one base away, a read error is the likely cause. The sample contains more than one DNA sequence encoding this CDR3. V gene TRBV29-1 combines with J gene TRBJ2-3, with D perhaps TRBD2 (6 bases). With 5 bases removed from V and 3 bases from J, the gap between germline ends came to 18 bases. The CDR3 covers 15 residues. Germline V gene lookup returns CDR1 SQVTM and CDR2 ANQGSEA. The chain's CDR3 is CSVPPWGRSTDTQYF. CDR3 bases: TGCAGCGTTCCCCCGTGGGGGAGGTCGACAGATACGCAGTATTTT.

The V call is TRBV7-2, the J call TRBJ2-1; 10 nucleotides align to TRBD2. Losses at the gene ends were 4 bases for V and 11 bases for J; bases not matched to a gene: 11. CDR3 length: 15 amino acids. Germline CDR1 SGHTA, CDR2 FQGNSA. This CDR3 is CASSSIAGGGGKQFF. In DNA, the CDR3 is TGTGCCAGCAGCTCTATAGCGGGAGGAGGGGGGAAGCAGTTCTTC.

To note about this clone: A much larger clone lies a single base off, so this may be a read error. The genes are TRBV7-2 and TRBJ2-3, with D uncertain. Germline lookup yields CDR1 SGHTA and CDR2 FQGNSA. The CDR3 length is 12 residues. Trimming took 1 base from V and 4 from J, leaving 3 bases between them. The CDR3: CASSLGPDTQYF. Written as DNA, the CDR3 is TGTGCCAGCAGCTTAGGGCCAGATACGCAGTATTTT.

This clone was seen just once. J is TRBJ2-1 and V is TRBV7-3; D unclear. This CDR3 contains 13 residues. Germline assignment: CDR1 SGHTA and CDR2 FQGTGA. Deletions cut 5 bases from V and 8 bases from J, with 13 bases between. For the CDR3, the DNA is TGTGCCAGCAGCCCCCCCGCTGGGGATGAGCAGTTCTTC. Translating it yields CASSPPAGDEQFF.

This clone came up many times. This rearrangement joins TRBV7-2 to TRBJ2-3; 14 nucleotides match TRBD2. The CDR3 is made up of 16 amino acids. V lost 6 bases and J lost 4; bases outside the gene matches: 6. Germline V gene sequence: CDR1 SGHTA, CDR2 FQGNSA. The CDR3 DNA follows: TGTGCCAGCAGTAAACGACTAGCGGGAGGGCCAGATACGCAGTATTTT. As protein: CASSKRLAGGPDTQYF.

This clone was seen ten or more times. Within the sample, other DNA sequences also encode this same CDR3. The rearrangement joins TRBV30 to TRBJ1-5; 8 bases align to TRBD1. CDR1 and CDR2 from the germline V gene are GTSNPN and SVGIG (reference sequence). The CDR3 contains 12 residues. Trimming cost V 2 bases and J 14 bases; bases outside gene matches: 8. The CDR3 here is CAWSPGTGPEHF. The CDR3 coding sequence is TGTGCCTGGAGTCCCGGGACAGGCCCAGAGCATTTT.

This clone was detected many times. The chain recombines TRBV2 with TRBJ1-2; D is unresolved. Trimming stripped 1 base from V and 4 bases from J, with 4 bases between. This CDR3 contains 12 residues. Germline V lookup: CDR1 SNHLY, CDR2 FYNNEI. The CDR3 DNA reads TGTGCCAGCAGTGAAGGCAGCTATGGCTACACCTTC. Protein sequence: CASSEGSYGYTF.

The chain links TRBV7-9 to TRBJ2-2; unclear D gene. The CDR3 sequence is 14 residues long. In germline, CDR1 is SEHNR, CDR2 FQNEAQ (reference sequence). V was shortened by 2 bases and J by 3 bases, with 7 bases between the two germline ends. The DNA for the CDR3 is TGTGCCAGCAGCTTAAACATGGACACCGGGGAGCTGTTTTTT. This gives the protein CASSLNMDTGELFF.

This clone was picked up many times. This sequence joins TRBV15 and TRBJ2-1; D may be TRBD2 (5 bases). Germline values: CDR1 LNHNV, CDR2 YYDKDF (reference sequence). The CDR3 sequence is 14 residues long. V was shortened by 4 bases and J by 0 bases, with 7 bases between the two germline ends. The CDR3 sequence is CATSTRDSYNEQFF. In nucleotides, the CDR3 is TGTGCCACCAGCACCCGGGACTCCTACAATGAGCAGTTCTTC.

With respect to this clone: This sequence may be a read error, since a much larger clone differs from it by one base. The rearrangement links TRBV7-9 to TRBJ2-1, with 9 bases identical to TRBD2. The CDR3 has 16 amino acids. CDR1 SEHNR and CDR2 FQNEAQ come from the germline V gene (reference sequence). The CDR3 loop reads CASSLVATSGLGERFF. For the CDR3, the DNA is TGTGCCAGCAGCTTAGTAGCGACTAGCGGATTAGGGGAGCGGTTCTTC.

This chain links TRBV9 with TRBJ1-4; no definite D call. Germline-derived CDR1 and CDR2 are SGDLS and YYNGEE. The CDR3 loop spans 15 amino acids. Trimming left V 0 bases short and J 13 bases short, with 19 bases between. CDR3 nucleotides: TGTGCCAGCAGCGTAGCTTCGGAACCAAATGGAAGACTGTTTTTT. It is translated as CASSVASEPNGRLFF. Variable domain in full (rest from reference TRBV9 and TRBJ1-4): DSGVTQTPKHLITATGQRVTLRCSPRSGDLSVYWYQQSLDQGLQFLIQYYNGEERAKGNILERFSAQQFPDLHSELNLSSLELGDSALYFCASSVASEPNGRLFFGSGTQLSVL.

V is TRBV5-5 and J is TRBJ2-7; unclear D gene. Trimming cost V 4 bases and J 2 bases, with 13 bases left between them. CDR1 SGHKS and CDR2 YYEKEE come from the germline V gene (reference sequence). The CDR3 is 14 residues long. CDR3 region: CASSPRTKTYEQYF. In DNA form, the CDR3 reads TGTGCCAGCAGCCCCCGGACGAAAACCTACGAGCAGTACTTC.

This clone has only a few counts. V and J are TRBV30 and TRBJ1-4, with TRBD1 matching over 8 bases. Germline V lookup: CDR1 GTSNPN, CDR2 SVGIG (reference sequence). This CDR3 has 14 amino acids. With 2 bases clipped from V and 8 bases from J, the junction kept 7 bases outside the gene matches. The CDR3 loop is CAWSPGQGGEKLFF. Here the CDR3 DNA reads TGTGCCTGGAGTCCAGGACAGGGTGGCGAAAAACTGTTTTTT.

The sample holds one count of this clone. This chain joins TRBV7-2 and TRBJ2-7; 11 bases are a match to TRBD2. CDR1 and CDR2 from the germline V gene are SGHTA and FQGNSA. This CDR3 is built from 15 residues. V trimming: 3 bases; J trimming: 3 bases; junction bases outside the gene matches: 4. The CDR3 DNA follows: TGTGCCAGCAGCTTCGCTAGCGGGGGGAGCTACGAGCAGTACTTC. Amino acids: CASSFASGGSYEQYF.

The genes are TRBV30 and TRBJ2-7, with 8 nucleotides matching TRBD2. J was trimmed by 3 bases and V by 7 bases; bases with no gene match: 8. The CDR3 spans 13 residues. CDR1 and CDR2 from the germline V gene are GTSNPN and SVGIG (reference sequence). The CDR3 spells CALISGRGYEQYF. The DNA of the CDR3 is TGTGCCTTGATCAGCGGGAGAGGCTACGAGCAGTACTTC.

The chain joins TRBV5-1 to TRBJ1-1; possibly TRBD1 for D (5 bases). Germline V gene sequence: CDR1 SGHRS, CDR2 YFSETQ. V lost 4 bases and J lost 2, with 12 bases in between. The CDR3 is 14 amino acids. The CDR3 DNA is TGCGCCAGCAGCGCGACAGAGGCAAACACTGAAGCTTTCTTT. Its protein is CASSATEANTEAFF.